The clone carrying this TCR beta chain was seen only once. This specimen belongs to a study of T cell changes during pregnancy in multiple sclerosis. J gave up 1 base and V 6 bases, and 13 bases lay outside the gene matches. Per the germline V gene, CDR1 is SGHTA and CDR2 is FQGTGA. The CDR3 runs to 18 residues. Method: immunoSEQ multiplex PCR; TCRdb's copy keeps in-frame clones and lacks some. Here the sample spans about 44,000 clones, around 90% being singletons. The sequence was obtained from a female donor with multiple sclerosis, enrolled in a pregnancy study. V usage is TRBV7-3 and J usage is TRBJ2-5; TRBD2 aligns across 11 bases. The specimen was CD4+ T cells from peripheral blood mononuclear cells, collected before pregnancy. Here the CDR3 reads CASSLGTSGLSGQETQYF. CDR3 bases: TGTGCCAGCAGTCTCGGGACTAGCGGACTATCGGGCCAAGAGACCCAGTACTTC.